The 14 T cell receptor beta chains below all came from one sample that was sequenced in a study of blood T cell repertoires in COVID-19. The repertoire was sequenced with immunoSEQ multiplex PCR; TCRdb's copy has only in-frame clones and lacks some. Among 95,000 to 150,000 clones listed, just over 85% were seen once. Sequences were obtained from peripheral blood. Receptors originate from a man aged 35 to 55 with acute or convalescent COVID-19.

The chain employs TRBV5-3 and TRBJ1-2; 10 bases map to TRBD1. TRBV5-3 is known as an ORF, though its function is uncertain. The CDR3 runs to 16 residues. The J segment lost 2 bases and the V segment lost 4 bases, leaving 8 bases of the junction unmatched. CDR3 residues: CARSVTWDRGNYGYTF. The CDR3 bases are TGTGCCAGAAGCGTTACCTGGGACAGGGGAAACTATGGCTACACCTTC.

This clone was seen a handful of times. CDR3 sequence: CASSTGAGGEAFF. The CDR3 DNA sequence: TGTGCCAGTAGTACAGGGGCGGGGGGTGAAGCTTTCTTT. The chain employs TRBV19 and TRBJ1-1; D perhaps matches TRBD1 (6 bases). The germline V gene encodes CDR1 LNHDA and CDR2 SQIVND (reference sequence). The CDR3 sequence is 13 residues long. With 4 bases removed from V and 7 bases from J, the gap between germline ends came to 13 bases.

The chain links TRBV5-6 to TRBJ1-2; D possibly corresponds to TRBD1 (5 bases). Germline assignment: CDR1 SGHDT and CDR2 YYEEEE. The CDR3 is made up of 15 amino acids. V dropped 0 bases and J dropped 3 bases, with 12 bases sitting between them. CDR3 sequence (DNA): TGTGCCAGCAGCTTGGCGGACAATATCCACTATGGCTACACCTTC. Translated: CASSLADNIHYGYTF.

The V and J genes are TRBV5-5 and TRBJ1-1, with 11 bases aligning to TRBD1. Germline V CDR1 and CDR2: SGHKS, YYEKEE (reference sequence). The V segment lost 5 bases and the J segment 5 bases; nucleotides outside the gene matches: 14. The CDR3 has 17 residues. The CDR3 DNA reads TGTGCCAGCAGTAGTACCGGGACAGGGGGAATCGGGACTGAAGCTTTCTTT. This encodes CASSSTGTGGIGTEAFF.

The rearrangement joins TRBV6-4 to TRBJ2-1; 9 bases align to TRBD2. This CDR3 has 14 amino acids. Germline V gene lookup returns CDR1 MRHNA and CDR2 SNTAGT. J gave up 4 bases and V 5 bases, and 3 bases lay outside the gene matches. The CDR3 reads CASSFLAGYNEQFF. As DNA, the CDR3 is TGTGCCAGCAGTTTTCTAGCGGGATACAATGAGCAGTTCTTC.

The chain joins TRBV5-1 to TRBJ2-7, with 11 bases matching TRBD2. With V trimmed by 6 bases and J by 4 bases, 6 bases remained unmatched. CDR3 size: 14 residues. Germline loops: CDR1 SGHRS, CDR2 YFSETQ. The CDR3, as DNA: TGCGCCAGCACCCCGACTAGCGGGACGTACGAGCAGTACTTC. This gives the protein CASTPTSGTYEQYF.

The chain links TRBV10-3 to TRBJ2-3, with D possibly being TRBD1 (6 bases). The germline gives CDR1 ENHRY, CDR2 SYGVKD. The CDR3 length is 18 residues. With 2 bases removed from V and 5 bases from J, the gap between germline ends came to 23 bases. This CDR3 is CAISEPKVGRGIKDTQYF. The CDR3 DNA is TGTGCCATCAGTGAGCCGAAAGTGGGAAGGGGGATCAAAGATACGCAGTATTTT.

The genes are TRBV5-5 and TRBJ1-6; D is unresolved. The CDR3 loop spans 13 amino acids. The germline gives CDR1 SGHKS, CDR2 YYEKEE (reference sequence). Trimming took 4 bases from V and 7 from J, leaving 9 bases between them. CDR3 DNA sequence: TGTGCCAGCAGCGGGCCGGGGAATTCACCCCTCCACTTT. This encodes CASSGPGNSPLHF.

The chain carries TRBV19 and TRBJ1-5; D perhaps matches TRBD1 (5 bases). The CDR3 totals 12 residues. Trimming took off 7 bases at V and 6 bases at J, with 10 bases between the two ends. The germline V gene encodes CDR1 LNHDA and CDR2 SQIVND (reference sequence). As DNA, the CDR3 is TGTGCCAGTACCGCGGGGGGTCAGCCCCAGCATTTT. Translation gives CASTAGGQPQHF.

This chain links TRBV6-1 with TRBJ1-2; weak D call: TRBD1 (6 bases). Trimming took 1 base from V and 8 from J, leaving 14 bases between them. CDR1 MNHNS and CDR2 SASEGT come from the germline V gene. The CDR3 has 14 amino acids. The DNA of the CDR3 is TGTGCCAGCAGTGAAGGTCGCATGACAGGCGGCTACACCTTC. Amino acids: CASSEGRMTGGYTF.

The V and J genes are TRBV19 and TRBJ2-4; D is ambiguous. Per the germline V gene, CDR1 is LNHDA and CDR2 is SQIVND (reference sequence). The CDR3 consists of 16 residues. The V gene lost 1 base and the J gene lost 0 bases, with 10 bases spanning the gap. The CDR3 loop is CASSIGPRLAKNIQYF. In DNA form, the CDR3 reads TGTGCCAGTAGTATAGGCCCGAGACTAGCCAAAAACATTCAGTACTTC.

The gene calls are TRBV7-8 and TRBJ2-5, with 7 nucleotides matching TRBD2. CDR3 length: 14 amino acids. Germline CDR1 reads SGHVS; CDR2 reads FQNEAQ. Trimming at V came to 5 bases and at J to 2 bases, leaving 5 bases not matched to a gene. The CDR3 nucleotides are TGTGCCAGCAGCGCGAGGGACTATCAAGAGACCCAGTACTTC. Its translation: CASSARDYQETQYF.

This chain links TRBV18 with TRBJ2-7; TRBD2 aligns across 8 bases. With 1 base clipped from V and 1 base from J, the junction kept 6 bases outside the gene matches. The CDR3 covers 16 residues. CDR1 KGHSH and CDR2 LQKENI come from the germline V gene. CDR3 in amino acids: CASSPRSAGGSYEQYF. The CDR3 nucleotides read TGTGCCAGCTCACCACGTTCTGCGGGAGGTTCCTACGAGCAGTACTTC.

This chain connects TRBV28 to TRBJ2-2; a weak D match, TRBD1 (5 bases). Deletions cut 8 bases from V and 4 bases from J, with 14 bases between. This CDR3 is built from 14 residues. Germline-derived CDR1 and CDR2 are MDHEN and SYDVKM. The DNA for the CDR3 is TGTGCCAGCCAATCCGACAGATCCACCGGGGAGCTGTTTTTT. Translating gives CASQSDRSTGELFF.